Below, 13 T cell receptor beta chains from the same sample are listed, as sequenced in a study of siplizumab effects on memory and regulatory T cells. Profiling relied on immunoSEQ multiplex PCR, and the TCRdb table lists in-frame clones only, not all of them. The data contain about 120,000 clones, 94% of them singletons. Specimen: non-Treg CD4+ T cells sorted from blood. The receptors shown here come from a human donor in good health.

V gene TRBV27 combines with J gene TRBJ2-3; 12 bases fit TRBD2. The V gene end was trimmed by 3 bases and the J gene end by 2 bases; junction bases not matched to a gene: 6. From germline, CDR1 is MNHEY and CDR2 SMNVEV (reference sequence). This CDR3 has 17 residues. The CDR3 region has the DNA TGTGCCAGCAGTTTCATAGGACTAGCGGGGCTCACAGATACGCAGTATTTT. It is translated as CASSFIGLAGLTDTQYF.

The chain carries TRBV5-5 and TRBJ2-7; 7 bases map to TRBD1. This CDR3 comprises 15 residues. Germline V gives CDR1 SGHKS, CDR2 YYEKEE (reference sequence). The junction had 11 bases not matched to a gene; V was cut back by 4 bases and J by 4 bases. This CDR3 reads CASSLTGSQVYEQYF. The CDR3 bases are TGTGCCAGCAGCCTGACAGGGAGCCAAGTGTACGAGCAGTACTTC. The variable domain in full, completed from reference TRBV5-5 and TRBJ2-7, reads DAGVTQSPTHLIKTRGQQVTLRCSPISGHKSVSWYQQVLGQGPQFIFQYYEKEERGRGNFPDRFSARQFPNYSSELNVNALLLGDSALYLCASSLTGSQVYEQYFGPGTRLTVT.

The CDR3 DNA reads as TGTGCCAGCTCGGAATGGCAGGGAAAGACCAATGAGCAGTTCTTC. This translates into CASSEWQGKTNEQFF. This sequence joins TRBV18 and TRBJ2-1; D might be TRBD1 (5 bases). The CDR3 extends over 15 amino acids. V was shortened by 6 bases and J by 6 bases, with 18 bases between the two germline ends. The germline CDR1 and CDR2 sequences are KGHSH and LQKENI.

The chain recombines TRBV19 with TRBJ1-1; D gene unclear. This CDR3 is 15 amino acids long. V was clipped by 2 bases and J by 1 base, with 11 bases between them. From germline, CDR1 is LNHDA and CDR2 SQIVND (reference sequence). The CDR3 bases are TGTGCCAGTAGTATATCGCCCCCGGGGAACACTGAAGCTTTCTTT. Translating it yields CASSISPPGNTEAFF.

The chain recombines TRBV29-1 with TRBJ1-2, with D unclear. CDR3 length: 13 amino acids. V was clipped by 4 bases and J by 5 bases, with 14 bases between them. In germline, CDR1 is SQVTM, CDR2 ANQGSEA. As DNA, the CDR3 is TGCAGCGTTGCCCCGAGTTCTATGTATGGCTACACCTTC. Encoded protein: CSVAPSSMYGYTF.

The rearrangement uses TRBV5-1 and TRBJ2-3, with 12 bases fitting TRBD2. CDR3 length: 17 residues. In germline, CDR1 is SGHRS, CDR2 YFSETQ. The V gene end was trimmed by 4 bases and the J gene end by 0 bases; junction bases not matched to a gene: 6. The CDR3 bases are TGCGCCAGCAGCCCGCCGACTAGCGGGGGTAGCACAGATACGCAGTATTTT. Residues: CASSPPTSGGSTDTQYF.

This sequence joins TRBV19 and TRBJ1-1; tentative D call: TRBD1 (5 bases). Germline V CDR1 and CDR2: LNHDA, SQIVND (reference sequence). V was pared by 4 bases and J by 0 bases, with 12 bases between. CDR3 length: 15 residues. The DNA of the CDR3 is TGTGCCAGTAGTACCCAGACAGAGATGAACACTGAAGCTTTCTTT. Translating it yields CASSTQTEMNTEAFF.

This rearrangement joins TRBV5-4 to TRBJ2-1, with a possible D match to TRBD1 (6 bases). Germline CDR1 and CDR2: SGHNT and YYREEE (reference sequence). The CDR3 covers 16 residues. The V gene lost 1 base and the J gene lost 8 bases, with 19 bases spanning the gap. CDR3 DNA sequence: TGTGCCAGCAGCTTGTCCAATCCCAGGGGAGTTGATGAGCAGTTCTTC. It yields the protein CASSLSNPRGVDEQFF.

The chain uses TRBV2 and TRBJ2-1; the D gene is possibly TRBD1 (6 bases). This CDR3 region has 18 residues. Germline lookup yields CDR1 SNHLY and CDR2 FYNNEI. V was cut by 7 bases and J by 1 base, with 23 bases left in between. DNA of the CDR3: TGTGCCAGCATCAAGAGGGAGTCAGAGAGGGGGTCCTACAATGAGCAGTTCTTC. Encoded protein: CASIKRESERGSYNEQFF.

The chain combines TRBV4-1 with TRBJ1-4, with unresolved D. V lost 1 base and J lost 0, with 15 bases in between. This CDR3 is built from 18 residues. CDR1 and CDR2 from the germline V gene are MGHRA and YSYEKL. Here the CDR3 reads CASSQGWAGLATNEKLFF. The CDR3 nucleotides read TGCGCCAGCAGCCAAGGGTGGGCAGGACTTGCAACTAATGAAAAACTGTTTTTT.

The V and J genes are TRBV6-1 and TRBJ2-4, with 7 bases fitting TRBD1. This CDR3 is built from 15 residues. V dropped 7 bases and J dropped 0; count of bases not matched to a gene: 6. CDR1 MNHNS and CDR2 SASEGT come from the germline V gene. The CDR3 coding sequence is TGTGCCAGCAATCCGGGACAGATAGCCAAAAACATTCAGTACTTC. It specifies CASNPGQIAKNIQYF.

This clone was recorded only once. This chain connects TRBV5-4 to TRBJ1-2, with 7 bases aligning to TRBD1. V was clipped by 2 bases and J by 5 bases; unmatched bases: 9. The CDR3 is made up of 15 amino acids. Germline CDR1 reads SGHNT; CDR2 reads YYREEE (reference sequence). CDR3 in DNA: TGTGCCAGCAGCTTAGGAGAGGGGGCGCTGTATGGCTACACCTTC. Its translation is CASSLGEGALYGYTF.

The chain couples TRBV9 to TRBJ2-5, with D possibly being TRBD2 (6 bases). In germline, CDR1 is SGDLS, CDR2 YYNGEE. The CDR3 sequence is 15 residues long. V was trimmed by 0 bases and J by 2 bases, leaving 11 bases between them. The CDR3 nucleotides are TGTGCCAGCAGCGTAGCTCGGGGGATACAAGAGACCCAGTACTTC. Translated, it gives CASSVARGIQETQYF. Full variable domain (remainder filled in from reference TRBV9 and TRBJ2-5): DSGVTQTPKHLITATGQRVTLRCSPRSGDLSVYWYQQSLDQGLQFLIQYYNGEERAKGNILERFSAQQFPDLHSELNLSSLELGDSALYFCASSVARGIQETQYFGPGTRLLVL.